Described below is a single T cell receptor beta chain sequence and its context. Its binding antigen is unknown. No much larger clone exists at a distance of one base, and base qualities are not known. Whole blood was collected in K2EDTA tubes by collaborating institutions according to the institutions' own protocols. Collaborator samples were shipped for TCRbeta analysis as frozen whole blood, isolated PBMCs, or DNA extracted from either sample type. The CDR3 runs 16 residues from the cysteine to the phenylalanine. Of all the DNA, just the CDR3 is kept, 48 bases in frame from base 1. Per the germline V gene, SGHRS is the CDR1 and YFSETQ is the CDR2. V lost 0 bases and J lost 3 bases; the stretch between them is 14 bases long. The data were obtained in a study of blood T cell repertoires in COVID-19 (dated by TCRdb to about 2020). Turning to the overall study: Samples covering the acute and convalescent phases of COVID-19 were provided by collaborators in the United States, Italy and Spain. The material from the prospective study consisted of cDNA or gDNA derived from T cells, B-cell-depleted T cells, or PBMCs. Subjects who had been exposed to COVID-19, were actively infected with it, or had recovered from it provided the deeply sampled blood TCRbeta repertoires that made up the dataset. A freely available public database, intended as a resource for researchers studying the immune response to SARS-CoV-2, is where the repertoires were released. The samples were drawn from the first 160 participants of the ongoing ImmuneRACE study and from 1,254 subjects provided by 6 global collaborators. A de-identified subject ID, COVID-19 status, age in years and sex were almost always included in the sample metadata. Where available, HLA class I and class II types were taken from metadata supplied by the sample provider and were not determined by assay-based typing. The paper's findings and limits, for the study overall: How much clinical and demographic metadata was included differed by source and by participant, and the metadata was provided uncurated.

The immunoSEQ Assay, a bias-controlled multiplex PCR, was used to amplify TCRbeta CDR3 regions from genomic DNA. The paper's processing steps were these. Within the assay, amplification of reference gene primers was used to estimate how many nucleated cells each sample contained. To quantify the absolute abundance of each unique TCRbeta CDR3 rearrangement, sequence reads were collapsed and filtered. Productive Simpson clonality was computed per sample as the square root of Simpson's diversity index over productive rearrangements. TCRdb retrieved this table from immuneACCESS and kept in-frame rearrangements only. Not all clones are present; in checked studies, unresolved V genes account for under half, and no reason is known for the remainder. V and J calls plus clone size are reproduced from that table; the DNA served to infer D and trimming. The sample table shows some 99,000 clones, and more than 65% are seen once. The top ten hold 7.9% of the sample.

Material: peripheral blood. The sequence joins TRBV5-1 to TRBJ2-3, and possibly TRBD2, on 7 matching bases. The sequence derives from an elderly woman with active or convalescent COVID-19. The CDR3 protein: CASSLVGGVSTDTQYF. The DNA reads as follows: TGCGCCAGCAGCTTGGTAGGGGGGGTCTCAACAGATACGCAGTATTTT.